A selection of T cell receptor beta chains follows, all from one sample in a study of OX40 agonist ivuxolimab in advanced cancers. Assay: immunoSEQ multiplex PCR; the TCRdb copy retains only in-frame clones and omits some. The sample carries some 80,000 clones, approximately 84% recorded once. The source material was CD4+ or CD8+ T cells sorted from blood, sampled in a trial of the OX40 agonist ivuxolimab. The receptors derive from an adult with an advanced solid tumor such as melanoma, head and neck, liver or kidney cancer. Each CDR3 is given with its conserved first and last residue. The D gene is left open where the match is weak. Clone size is given for some rows only: seen once, a few or many times, or a class if the clone is expanded.

v_gene: TRBV10-3; d_gene: -; abundance: -; j_gene: TRBJ1-1; CDR3nt: TGTGCCAGCAGCCCCGAATTCAGGCATCCCGTGACTTTCTTT; CDR3aa: CASSPEFRHPVTFF
v_gene: TRBV5-4; d_gene: -; abundance: once; j_gene: TRBJ1-1; CDR3nt: TGTGCCAGCAGCTCGAAGAACACTGAAGCTTTCTTT; CDR3aa: CASSSKNTEAFF
v_gene: TRBV6-1; d_gene: TRBD1; abundance: -; j_gene: TRBJ1-2; CDR3nt: TGTGCCAGCAGTGTTGGACAGGCCAACTATGGCTACACCTTC; CDR3aa: CASSVGQANYGYTF
v_gene: TRBV12-1; d_gene: -; abundance: -; j_gene: TRBJ2-5; CDR3nt: TGTGCCAGCAGCTTTGAGGCGACTAGCGGGAGAAGGGAGACCCAGTACTTC; CDR3aa: CASSFEATSGRRETQYF
v_gene: TRBV6-5; d_gene: -; abundance: once; j_gene: TRBJ1-2; CDR3nt: TGTGCCAGCAGCCCTAACAAGCTATATGGCTACACCTTC; CDR3aa: CASSPNKLYGYTF
v_gene: TRBV5-6; d_gene: -; abundance: -; j_gene: TRBJ2-3; CDR3nt: TGTGCCAGCAGCACAGGACTACTGTTCACAGATACGCAGTATTTT; CDR3aa: CASSTGLLFTDTQYF
v_gene: TRBV7-2; d_gene: -; abundance: -; j_gene: TRBJ1-4; CDR3nt: TGTGCCAGCAGCTTAAACCAGGGCGTTAATGAAAAACTGTTTTTT; CDR3aa: CASSLNQGVNEKLFF
v_gene: TRBV5-1; d_gene: -; abundance: -; j_gene: TRBJ1-2; CDR3nt: TGCGCCAGCACCTCCGGGACGCAAGCTAACTATGGCTACACCTTC; CDR3aa: CASTSGTQANYGYTF
v_gene: TRBV7-2; d_gene: TRBD1; abundance: -; j_gene: TRBJ1-2; CDR3nt: TGTGCCAGCAGCATCGACAGGGGGGCTAACTATGGCTACACCTTC; CDR3aa: CASSIDRGANYGYTF
v_gene: TRBV5-4; d_gene: -; abundance: -; j_gene: TRBJ2-1; CDR3nt: TGTGCCAGCAGCTTAGGGACCGTAAGAAATGAGCAGTTCTTC; CDR3aa: CASSLGTVRNEQFF
v_gene: TRBV2; d_gene: -; abundance: -; j_gene: TRBJ1-1; CDR3nt: TGTGCCAGCAGTGACCCAGCAGGGGCAACTGAAGCTTTCTTT; CDR3aa: CASSDPAGATEAFF
v_gene: TRBV10-3; d_gene: -; abundance: -; j_gene: TRBJ2-1; CDR3nt: TGTGCCATCAGTAGGACGGGAGACAATGAGCAGTTCTTC; CDR3aa: CAISRTGDNEQFF
v_gene: TRBV27; d_gene: TRBD1; abundance: -; j_gene: TRBJ1-1; CDR3nt: TGTGCCAGCAGTGGGGGACAGACCTGGGAAGTCACTGAAGCTTTCTTT; CDR3aa: CASSGGQTWEVTEAFF
v_gene: TRBV18; d_gene: TRBD2; abundance: -; j_gene: TRBJ2-7; CDR3nt: TGTGCCAGCTCCCAAGGGACTAGCAGCTACGAGCAGTACTTC; CDR3aa: CASSQGTSSYEQYF
v_gene: TRBV28; d_gene: -; abundance: -; j_gene: TRBJ2-1; CDR3nt: TGTGCCAGCAGTCCCCCTCTCAGGGGCAATGAGCAGTTCTTC; CDR3aa: CASSPPLRGNEQFF
v_gene: TRBV2; d_gene: -; abundance: -; j_gene: TRBJ2-1; CDR3nt: TGTGCCAGCAGTGGCCCTCGGGGTTACAATGAGCAGTTCTTC; CDR3aa: CASSGPRGYNEQFF
v_gene: TRBV6-5; d_gene: -; abundance: -; j_gene: TRBJ1-1; CDR3nt: TGTGCCAGCAGTTACGGTCCGGGAAATGCTGAAGCTTTCTTT; CDR3aa: CASSYGPGNAEAFF
v_gene: TRBV2; d_gene: -; abundance: -; j_gene: TRBJ1-6; CDR3nt: TGTGCCAGCAGATTAAACTCCTATAATTCACCCCTCCACTTT; CDR3aa: CASRLNSYNSPLHF
v_gene: TRBV30; d_gene: -; abundance: few; j_gene: TRBJ1-3; CDR3nt: TGTGCCTGGGAGTCCGGGTGGAACACCATATATTTT; CDR3aa: CAWESGWNTIYF
v_gene: TRBV19; d_gene: TRBD1; abundance: -; j_gene: TRBJ1-6; CDR3nt: TGTGCCAGTAGTACCTCCCAGGGGGTGAGGTCACCCCTCCACTTT; CDR3aa: CASSTSQGVRSPLHF
v_gene: TRBV10-3; d_gene: -; abundance: -; j_gene: TRBJ1-3; CDR3nt: TGTGCCATCAGTGGAGAACCACACTCTGGAAACACCATATATTTT; CDR3aa: CAISGEPHSGNTIYF
v_gene: TRBV10-2; d_gene: TRBD2; abundance: -; j_gene: TRBJ2-2; CDR3nt: TGCGCCAGCAGACTAGCGGGAATCAGCGCCGGGGAGCTGTTTTTT; CDR3aa: CASRLAGISAGELFF
v_gene: TRBV11-2; d_gene: TRBD1; abundance: once; j_gene: TRBJ1-6; CDR3nt: TGTGCCAGCGTACACCGGGACAGGGGCCCGAATTCACCCCTCCACTTT; CDR3aa: CASVHRDRGPNSPLHF
v_gene: TRBV30; d_gene: -; abundance: -; j_gene: TRBJ2-2; CDR3nt: TGTGCCTGGAACCACTACACCGGGGAGCTGTTTTTT; CDR3aa: CAWNHYTGELFF
v_gene: TRBV7-9; d_gene: TRBD1; abundance: -; j_gene: TRBJ2-1; CDR3nt: TGTGCCAGCAGCCAGGACAGGGGGACCTACAATGAGCAGTTCTTC; CDR3aa: CASSQDRGTYNEQFF
v_gene: TRBV28; d_gene: -; abundance: -; j_gene: TRBJ1-3; CDR3nt: TGTGCCAGCAGTTTATTAACCCCGAGGGGCGAAGGAAACACCATATATTTT; CDR3aa: CASSLLTPRGEGNTIYF
v_gene: TRBV7-9; d_gene: -; abundance: -; j_gene: TRBJ1-1; CDR3nt: TGTGCCAGCAGCCGGGCCGACAGGGAAGCTTTCTTT; CDR3aa: CASSRADREAFF
v_gene: TRBV30; d_gene: TRBD1; abundance: few; j_gene: TRBJ2-1; CDR3nt: TGTGCCTGGACCCTGGGACAGAGCTCCTACAATGAGCAGTTCTTC; CDR3aa: CAWTLGQSSYNEQFF
v_gene: TRBV28; d_gene: TRBD1; abundance: -; j_gene: TRBJ1-2; CDR3nt: TGTGCCAGCAGTTCTGGACAGGGGGTATTCTATGGCTACACCTTC; CDR3aa: CASSSGQGVFYGYTF
v_gene: TRBV28; d_gene: TRBD2; abundance: -; j_gene: TRBJ2-5; CDR3nt: TGTGCCAGCAGTTCATATGGGACTAGGAGAGAGACCCAGTACTTC; CDR3aa: CASSSYGTRRETQYF
v_gene: TRBV6-6; d_gene: -; abundance: -; j_gene: TRBJ1-2; CDR3nt: TGTGCCAGCTTCTTTGTAGGTCCAGGGGAGGATGGCTACACCTTC; CDR3aa: CASFFVGPGEDGYTF
v_gene: TRBV19; d_gene: -; abundance: once; j_gene: TRBJ2-7; CDR3nt: TGTGCCAGTACCACGGGGAAGGACTCCTACGAGCAGTACTTC; CDR3aa: CASTTGKDSYEQYF
v_gene: TRBV19; d_gene: -; abundance: -; j_gene: TRBJ1-1; CDR3nt: TGTGCCAGTAGCCTGACAGGAAACACTGAAGCTTTCTTT; CDR3aa: CASSLTGNTEAFF
v_gene: TRBV6-1; d_gene: TRBD2; abundance: -; j_gene: TRBJ2-7; CDR3nt: TGTGCCAGCAGTGAAATGACGGGGGGGGGCGAGCAGTACTTC; CDR3aa: CASSEMTGGGEQYF
v_gene: TRBV6-5; d_gene: -; abundance: -; j_gene: TRBJ1-2; CDR3nt: TGTGCCAGCAGTTACGAGGAGAGGGGCTACACCTTC; CDR3aa: CASSYEERGYTF
v_gene: TRBV5-4; d_gene: -; abundance: -; j_gene: TRBJ1-1; CDR3nt: TGTGCCAGCAGCCCGGACACGAACACTGAAGCTTTCTTT; CDR3aa: CASSPDTNTEAFF
v_gene: TRBV6-6; d_gene: TRBD1; abundance: -; j_gene: TRBJ1-5; CDR3nt: TGTGCCAGCACCCTAACAGGGGCTAGCAATCAGCCCCAGCATTTT; CDR3aa: CASTLTGASNQPQHF
v_gene: TRBV11-2; d_gene: TRBD1; abundance: -; j_gene: TRBJ2-1; CDR3nt: TGTGCCAGCAGCGCCTGGACAGGGGGTTATAACAATGAGCAGTTCTTC; CDR3aa: CASSAWTGGYNNEQFF
v_gene: TRBV4-3; d_gene: -; abundance: -; j_gene: TRBJ2-7; CDR3nt: TGCGCCAGCAGCCAAGAGAGGACGGGCGGGTCGAGCTCCTACGAGCAGTACTTC; CDR3aa: CASSQERTGGSSSYEQYF
v_gene: TRBV4-3; d_gene: TRBD1; abundance: -; j_gene: TRBJ1-3; CDR3nt: TGCGCCAGCAGCACCCGACAGGGGGAGTCAGCTGGAAACACCATATATTTT; CDR3aa: CASSTRQGESAGNTIYF
v_gene: TRBV7-2; d_gene: -; abundance: few; j_gene: TRBJ2-1; CDR3nt: TGTGCCAGCAGCTTCTACAATGAGCAGTTCTTC; CDR3aa: CASSFYNEQFF
v_gene: TRBV28; d_gene: -; abundance: few; j_gene: TRBJ1-2; CDR3nt: TGTGCCAGCAGTCCCCAGAAAGGGACTTCCTATGGCTACACCTTC; CDR3aa: CASSPQKGTSYGYTF
v_gene: TRBV18; d_gene: TRBD1; abundance: -; j_gene: TRBJ1-4; CDR3nt: TGTGCCAGCTCACCACCGGGGACAGGGAATGAAAAACTGTTTTTT; CDR3aa: CASSPPGTGNEKLFF
v_gene: TRBV18; d_gene: -; abundance: -; j_gene: TRBJ2-7; CDR3nt: TGTGCCAGCTCTCCGACGAGGGGGTTGGACGAGCAGTACTTC; CDR3aa: CASSPTRGLDEQYF
v_gene: TRBV4-3; d_gene: -; abundance: -; j_gene: TRBJ2-7; CDR3nt: TGCGCCAGCAGCCAAGGACGGGGCTTGGAGCAGTACTTC; CDR3aa: CASSQGRGLEQYF
v_gene: TRBV5-1; d_gene: -; abundance: -; j_gene: TRBJ2-3; CDR3nt: TGCGCCAGCAGGTGGGAAGGGGGCACAGATACGCAGTATTTT; CDR3aa: CASRWEGGTDTQYF
v_gene: TRBV7-2; d_gene: -; abundance: -; j_gene: TRBJ1-6; CDR3nt: TGTGCCAGCAGCTTTTCAGCAGGGCAAAATTCACCCCTCCACTTT; CDR3aa: CASSFSAGQNSPLHF
v_gene: TRBV20-1; d_gene: -; abundance: -; j_gene: TRBJ2-7; CDR3nt: TGCAGTGCTAGAGGGGGGTACGAGCAGTACTTC; CDR3aa: CSARGGYEQYF
v_gene: TRBV4-2; d_gene: TRBD2; abundance: -; j_gene: TRBJ2-1; CDR3nt: TGTGCCAGCAGCCAAGGGGGGCTAGCGGGAGGGAGGAATGAGCAGTTCTTC; CDR3aa: CASSQGGLAGGRNEQFF
v_gene: TRBV9; d_gene: TRBD1; abundance: -; j_gene: TRBJ2-2; CDR3nt: TGTGCCAGCAGCGTCGTGGGACAGAGTAACACCGGGGAGCTGTTTTTT; CDR3aa: CASSVVGQSNTGELFF
v_gene: TRBV6-1; d_gene: -; abundance: -; j_gene: TRBJ1-2; CDR3nt: TGTGCCAGCAGTGTTTTCAACTATGGCTACACCTTC; CDR3aa: CASSVFNYGYTF
v_gene: TRBV30; d_gene: -; abundance: -; j_gene: TRBJ2-5; CDR3nt: TGTGCCTGGAGTAGGTCAGATCAAGAGACCCAGTACTTC; CDR3aa: CAWSRSDQETQYF
v_gene: TRBV4-1; d_gene: -; abundance: -; j_gene: TRBJ1-1; CDR3nt: TGCGCCAGCAGCCAACTTATAGGGCGACAGAACGGGAGCACTGAAGCTTTCTTT; CDR3aa: CASSQLIGRQNGSTEAFF
v_gene: TRBV5-4; d_gene: TRBD2; abundance: few; j_gene: TRBJ2-3; CDR3nt: TGTGCCAGCAGCTTGAGGGCGGGAGAGGATAATCAGGGGCAGTATTTT; CDR3aa: CASSLRAGEDNQGQYF